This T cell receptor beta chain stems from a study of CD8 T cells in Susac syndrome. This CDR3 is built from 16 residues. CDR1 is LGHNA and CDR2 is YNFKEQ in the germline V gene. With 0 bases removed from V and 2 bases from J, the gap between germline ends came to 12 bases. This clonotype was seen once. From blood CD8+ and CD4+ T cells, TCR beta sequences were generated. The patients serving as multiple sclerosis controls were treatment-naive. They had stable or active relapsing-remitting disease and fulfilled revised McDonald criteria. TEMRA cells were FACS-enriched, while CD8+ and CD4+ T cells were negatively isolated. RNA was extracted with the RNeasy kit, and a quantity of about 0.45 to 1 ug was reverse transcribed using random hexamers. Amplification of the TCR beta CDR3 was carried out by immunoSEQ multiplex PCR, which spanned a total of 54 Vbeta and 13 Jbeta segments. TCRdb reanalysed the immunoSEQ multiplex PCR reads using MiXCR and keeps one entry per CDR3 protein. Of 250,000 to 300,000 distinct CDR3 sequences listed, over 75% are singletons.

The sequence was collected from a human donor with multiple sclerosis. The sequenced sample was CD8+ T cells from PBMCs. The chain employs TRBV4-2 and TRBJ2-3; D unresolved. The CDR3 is CASSQEGFTPTDTQYF. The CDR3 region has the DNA TGTGCCAGCAGCCAAGAAGGCTTTACCCCCACAGATACGCAGTATTTT.